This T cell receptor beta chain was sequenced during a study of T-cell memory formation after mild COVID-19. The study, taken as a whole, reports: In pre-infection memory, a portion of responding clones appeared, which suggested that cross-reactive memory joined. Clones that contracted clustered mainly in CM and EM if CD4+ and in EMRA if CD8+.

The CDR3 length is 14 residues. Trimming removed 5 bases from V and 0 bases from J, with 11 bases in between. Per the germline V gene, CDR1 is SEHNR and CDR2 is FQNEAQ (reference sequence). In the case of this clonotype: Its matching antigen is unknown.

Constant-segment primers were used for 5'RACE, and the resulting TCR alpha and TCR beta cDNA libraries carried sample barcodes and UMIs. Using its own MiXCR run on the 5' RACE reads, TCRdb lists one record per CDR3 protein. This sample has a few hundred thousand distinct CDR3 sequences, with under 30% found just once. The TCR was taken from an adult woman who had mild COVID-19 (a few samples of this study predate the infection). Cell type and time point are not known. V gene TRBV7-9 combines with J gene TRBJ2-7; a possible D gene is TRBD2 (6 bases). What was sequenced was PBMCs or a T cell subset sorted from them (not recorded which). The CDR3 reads CASSPPTSSYEQYF. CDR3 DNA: TGTGCCAGCAGCCCGCCGACTAGCTCCTACGAGCAGTACTTC.